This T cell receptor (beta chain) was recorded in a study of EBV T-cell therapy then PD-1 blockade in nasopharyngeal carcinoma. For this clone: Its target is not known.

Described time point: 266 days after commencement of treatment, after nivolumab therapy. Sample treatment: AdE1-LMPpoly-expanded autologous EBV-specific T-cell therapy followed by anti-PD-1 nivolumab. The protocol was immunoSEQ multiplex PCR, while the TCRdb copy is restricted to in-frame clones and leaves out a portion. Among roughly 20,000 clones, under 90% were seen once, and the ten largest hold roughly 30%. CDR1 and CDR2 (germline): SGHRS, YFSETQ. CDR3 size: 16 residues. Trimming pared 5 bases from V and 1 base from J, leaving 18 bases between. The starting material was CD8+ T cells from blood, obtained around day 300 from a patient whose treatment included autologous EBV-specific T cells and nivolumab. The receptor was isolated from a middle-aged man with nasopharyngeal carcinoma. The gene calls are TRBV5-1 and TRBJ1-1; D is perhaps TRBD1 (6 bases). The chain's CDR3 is CASSYRVTVPNTEAFF. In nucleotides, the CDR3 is TGCGCCAGCAGTTACAGGGTGACGGTTCCGAACACTGAAGCTTTCTTT.